These 7 T cell receptor beta chains were sequenced from one sample in a study of shared clonotypes between healthy human individuals (dated by TCRdb to 2020 to 2022). Receptor amplification or capture employed the immunoSEQ multiplex PCR assay. TCRdb carries this immuneACCESS record with in-frame sequences only. Its versions omit some clonotypes, under half of them owing to an unresolved V gene in the studies checked, with the rest unexplained. This sample is represented by over a million clones; roughly 75% of them were singletons. About 1.5% of the sample is in the top ten clones. Sample: memory CD4+ T cells sorted from blood. The sample's cell subset or site label, decoded: CD45RA-negative fraction. These TCRs come from a man between 18 and 35 years old in good health.

The rearrangement links TRBV7-8 to TRBJ1-5; no definite D call. This CDR3 has 13 residues. Germline V gene data show CDR1 as SGHVS and CDR2 as FQNEAQ. V lost 1 base to trimming and J lost 8 bases, with 9 bases between them. In DNA form, the CDR3 reads TGTGCCAGCAGCTTAGGTTCGGGCGAGCCCCAGCATTTT. This codes for CASSLGSGEPQHF.

The V call is TRBV28, the J call TRBJ2-3, with 12 bases lining up with TRBD2. Germline V gives CDR1 MDHEN, CDR2 SYDVKM. Trimming removed 4 bases from V and 2 bases from J; junction bases left unmatched: 4. There are 16 residues in the CDR3. CDR3 in amino acids: CASSSTSGGFTDTQYF. For the CDR3, the DNA is TGTGCCAGCAGTTCGACTAGCGGGGGTTTCACAGATACGCAGTATTTT.

The J gene is TRBJ2-3, the V gene TRBV5-1, with 12 bases identical to TRBD2. Germline V CDR1 and CDR2: SGHRS, YFSETQ. CDR3 length equals 17 residues. Unmatched junction bases numbered 5, after V lost 0 bases and J lost 3 bases. The CDR3, as DNA: TGCGCCAGCAGCTTGGCCACGGGGACTAGCGGGACAGATACGCAGTATTTT. Protein: CASSLATGTSGTDTQYF.

The chain has TRBV7-6 and TRBJ2-7; TRBD2 aligns across 9 bases. The CDR3 sequence is 13 residues long. The V segment lost 6 bases and the J segment 7 bases; nucleotides outside the gene matches: 7. Per germline, CDR1 SGHVS and CDR2 FNYEAQ. The CDR3 loop reads CASSPLAGNEQYF. For the CDR3, the DNA is TGTGCCAGCAGTCCTCTAGCGGGGAATGAGCAGTACTTC.

The chain carries TRBV6-1 and TRBJ1-1, with 8 bases fitting TRBD1. The CDR3 has 14 residues. Germline V lookup: CDR1 MNHNS, CDR2 SASEGT. V trimming: 4 bases; J trimming: 5 bases; junction bases outside the gene matches: 6. CDR3 loop: CASSVFTGGTEAFF. CDR3 in DNA: TGTGCCAGCAGTGTCTTCACAGGGGGGACTGAAGCTTTCTTT.

The rearrangement joins TRBV18 to TRBJ1-4; possible D gene TRBD1, 6 bases. Trimming removed 1 base at V and 3 bases at J, with 12 bases between. The CDR3 spans 16 residues. The germline gives CDR1 KGHSH, CDR2 LQKENI. The CDR3 sequence is CASSPQGGASNEKLFF. The CDR3 bases are TGTGCCAGCTCACCACAAGGGGGGGCGTCTAATGAAAAACTGTTTTTT.

At least ten counts were recorded for this clone. V and J are TRBV28 and TRBJ2-5, with D perhaps matching TRBD1 or TRBD2 (5 bases each). There are 13 residues in the CDR3. V dropped 2 bases and J dropped 4 bases, with 8 bases sitting between them. The germline V gene encodes CDR1 MDHEN and CDR2 SYDVKM. DNA for the CDR3: TGTGCCAGCAGTTTAGGGGACGGAGAGACCCAGTACTTC. This gives the protein CASSLGDGETQYF.